This T cell receptor (beta chain) appears in the sequencing data of a study of blood T cell repertoires in COVID-19. Assay: immunoSEQ multiplex PCR; the TCRdb copy retains only in-frame clones and omits some. The sample lists tens of thousands of clones, roughly 83% occurring once. The CDR3 contains 15 residues. The germline V gene encodes CDR1 SGDLS and CDR2 YYNGEE. Trimming removed 3 bases from V and 6 bases from J, with 18 bases in between. The sequenced sample was peripheral blood. The chain uses TRBV9 and TRBJ1-1, with D tentatively TRBD1 (5 bases). The origin of this receptor is a woman aged 55 to 70 with acute or convalescent COVID-19. CDR3 sequence: CASSARMNTRAEAFF. The DNA for the CDR3 is TGTGCCAGCAGCGCCCGCATGAACACCAGGGCTGAAGCTTTCTTT.